Presented here are 7 T cell receptor beta chains from one specimen sequenced in a study of T-cell memory formation after mild COVID-19 (TCRdb year 2021). The library relied on 5' RACE. The data were produced on an Illumina NovaSeq 6000. TCRdb applied fastp at Q25 and MiXCR to the public reads, then kept only in-frame beta chains. Every entry covers one CDR3 protein and lists the most common genes and DNA from its rows. This sample is represented by 380,000 or so distinct CDR3 sequences; around 14% of them were singletons. The top ten hold approximately 20% of the sample. The sample comprised PBMCs or a T cell subset sorted from them (not recorded which). All receptors derive from a man between 18 and 29 years old who had mild COVID-19 (a few samples of this study predate the infection). The sample titles of this study are shuffled in the database, so cell type and time point are left out; the donor was told from shared clones.

This clonotype has only a few counts. V gene TRBV6-6 combines with J gene TRBJ2-2, with D perhaps matching TRBD1 (6 bases). The CDR3 runs to 12 residues. Per the germline V gene, CDR1 is MNHNY and CDR2 is SVGAGI (reference sequence). V was pared by 7 bases and J by 7 bases, with 10 bases between. CDR3 bases: TGTGCCAGCATCCTAGGGGGCGGGGAGCTGTTTTTT. Translating gives CASILGGGELFF.

V gene TRBV2 combines with J gene TRBJ2-1, with 7 bases aligning to TRBD2. This CDR3 comprises 15 residues. V trimming: 5 bases; J trimming: 10 bases; junction bases outside the gene matches: 14. CDR1 is SNHLY, CDR2 FYNNEI, per germline. In DNA, the CDR3 is TGTGCCAGCAGTTTCCGACTAGCTTCGTTAATCGAGCAGTTCTTC. It is translated as CASSFRLASLIEQFF.

The chain is built from TRBV20-1 and TRBJ1-1; D not certain. Germline V gene data show CDR1 as DFQATT and CDR2 as SNEGSKA (reference sequence). CDR3 length: 15 residues. V gave up 0 bases and J gave up 4 bases, with 15 bases separating them. CDR3 bases: TGCAGTGCTAGAGATGGGTCAACAGACGGCACTGAAGCTTTCTTT. Its protein is CSARDGSTDGTEAFF.

The rearrangement uses TRBV4-3 and TRBJ2-1; 8 positions agree with TRBD1. CDR3 length equals 16 residues. Germline V lookup: CDR1 LGHNA, CDR2 YSLEER. Unmatched junction bases numbered 8, after V lost 4 bases and J lost 3 bases. The CDR3 here is CASSRGPGQDYNEQFF. In DNA form, the CDR3 reads TGCGCCAGCAGCCGAGGTCCGGGACAGGACTACAATGAGCAGTTCTTC.

This clonotype was counted many times. This chain connects TRBV20-1 to TRBJ1-4; no firm D call. The CDR3 contains 14 residues. Trimming left V 6 bases short and J 10 bases short, with 21 bases between. Germline V gene sequence: CDR1 DFQATT, CDR2 SNEGSKA (reference sequence). The CDR3 sequence is CSALQVLNSGKLFF. The CDR3 nucleotides read TGCAGTGCGTTGCAGGTTCTTAACAGTGGAAAACTGTTTTTT.

This clonotype was recorded at least ten times. The chain employs TRBV4-3 and TRBJ2-3, with 7 nucleotides matching TRBD2. Germline V gene sequence: CDR1 LGHNA, CDR2 YSLEER. Trimming removed 1 base from V and 3 bases from J; junction bases left unmatched: 4. The length of the CDR3 is 15 residues. CDR3 DNA: TGCGCCAGCAGCCAAGCTGCGGGGGAGACAGATACGCAGTATTTT. This codes for CASSQAAGETDTQYF.

This clonotype was detected only a few times. The rearrangement joins TRBV10-3 to TRBJ1-4; possible D gene TRBD1, 6 bases. The V gene's germline CDR1 is ENHRY and CDR2 SYGVKD. V was clipped by 5 bases and J by 5 bases, with 15 bases between them. The CDR3 is 15 amino acids. This CDR3 reads CAISTTGTLNEKLFF. The CDR3 coding sequence is TGTGCCATCAGTACAACAGGGACCCTGAATGAAAAACTGTTTTTT.